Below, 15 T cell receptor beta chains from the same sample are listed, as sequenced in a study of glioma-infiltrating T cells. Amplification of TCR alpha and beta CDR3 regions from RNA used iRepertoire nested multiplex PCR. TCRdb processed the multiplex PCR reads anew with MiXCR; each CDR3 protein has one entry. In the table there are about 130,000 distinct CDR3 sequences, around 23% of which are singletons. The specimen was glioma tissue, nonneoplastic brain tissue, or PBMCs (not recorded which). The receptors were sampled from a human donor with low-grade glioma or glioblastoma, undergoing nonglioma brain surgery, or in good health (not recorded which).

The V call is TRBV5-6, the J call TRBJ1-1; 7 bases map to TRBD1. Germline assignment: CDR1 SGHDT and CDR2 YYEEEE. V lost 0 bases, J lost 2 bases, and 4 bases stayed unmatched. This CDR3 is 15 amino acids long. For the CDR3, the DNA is TGTGCCAGCAGCTTGGTTGGGACAGATAACACTGAAGCTTTCTTT. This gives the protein CASSLVGTDNTEAFF. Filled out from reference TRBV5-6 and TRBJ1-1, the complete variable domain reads DAGVTQSPTHLIKTRGQQVTLRCSPKSGHDTVSWYQQALGQGPQFIFQYYEEEERQRGNFPDRFSGHQFPNYSSELNVNALLLGDSALYLCASSLVGTDNTEAFFGQGTRLTVV.

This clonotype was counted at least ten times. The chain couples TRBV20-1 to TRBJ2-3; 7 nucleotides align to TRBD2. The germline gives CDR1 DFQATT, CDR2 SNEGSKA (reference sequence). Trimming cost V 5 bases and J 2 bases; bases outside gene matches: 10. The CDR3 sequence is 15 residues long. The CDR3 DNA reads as TGCAGTGCTTTGGGACTACAACAGAACACAGATACGCAGTATTTT. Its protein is CSALGLQQNTDTQYF.

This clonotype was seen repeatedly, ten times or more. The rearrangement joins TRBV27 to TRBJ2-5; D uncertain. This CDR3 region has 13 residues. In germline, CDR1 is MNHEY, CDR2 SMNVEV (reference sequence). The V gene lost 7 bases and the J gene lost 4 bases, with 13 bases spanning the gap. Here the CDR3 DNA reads TGTGCCAGCAACCCTAGGAAAGGAGAGACCCAGTACTTC. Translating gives CASNPRKGETQYF.

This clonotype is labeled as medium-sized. The CDR3 coding sequence is TGTGCCAGCAGTTACCGCTCCGGGACAGGGGGCTACGAGCAGTACTTC. Translating gives CASSYRSGTGGYEQYF. The V and J genes are TRBV6-6 and TRBJ2-7; 11 nucleotides align to TRBD1. The trim removed 2 bases at V and 3 bases at J, leaving 6 bases unmatched. This CDR3 is built from 16 residues. CDR1 is MNHNY, CDR2 SVGAGI, per germline (reference sequence).

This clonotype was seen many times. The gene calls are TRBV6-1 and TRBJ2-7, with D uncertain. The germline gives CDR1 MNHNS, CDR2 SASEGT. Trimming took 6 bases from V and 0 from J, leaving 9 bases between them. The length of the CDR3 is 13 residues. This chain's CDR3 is CASSRPDSYEQYF. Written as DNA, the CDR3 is TGTGCCAGCAGCCGCCCCGACTCCTACGAGCAGTACTTC.

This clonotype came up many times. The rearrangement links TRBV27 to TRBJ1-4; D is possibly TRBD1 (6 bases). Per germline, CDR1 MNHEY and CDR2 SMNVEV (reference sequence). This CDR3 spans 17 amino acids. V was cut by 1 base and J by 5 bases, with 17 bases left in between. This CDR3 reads CASSLLSGTLKNEKLFF. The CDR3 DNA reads TGTGCCAGCAGTTTATTATCCGGGACACTGAAAAATGAAAAACTGTTTTTT.

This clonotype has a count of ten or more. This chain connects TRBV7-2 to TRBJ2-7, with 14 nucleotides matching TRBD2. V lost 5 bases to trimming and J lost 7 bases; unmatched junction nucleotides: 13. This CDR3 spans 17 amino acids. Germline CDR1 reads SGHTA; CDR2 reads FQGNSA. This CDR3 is CASSEPGLAGVRGEQYF. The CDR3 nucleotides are TGTGCCAGCAGCGAGCCGGGACTAGCGGGAGTACGGGGGGAGCAGTACTTC.

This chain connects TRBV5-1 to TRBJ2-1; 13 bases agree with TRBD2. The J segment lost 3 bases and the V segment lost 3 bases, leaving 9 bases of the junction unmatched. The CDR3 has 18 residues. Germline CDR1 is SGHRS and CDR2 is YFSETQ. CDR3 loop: CASSSGTSGMGGYNEQFF. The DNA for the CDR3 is TGCGCCAGCAGCTCCGGGACTAGCGGGATGGGGGGCTACAATGAGCAGTTCTTC.

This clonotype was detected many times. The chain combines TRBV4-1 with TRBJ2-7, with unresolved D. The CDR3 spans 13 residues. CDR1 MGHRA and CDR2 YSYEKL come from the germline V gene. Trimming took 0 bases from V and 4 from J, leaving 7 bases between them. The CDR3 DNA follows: TGCGCCAGCAGCCAAGATCTGGGTTACGAGCAGTACTTC. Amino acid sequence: CASSQDLGYEQYF.

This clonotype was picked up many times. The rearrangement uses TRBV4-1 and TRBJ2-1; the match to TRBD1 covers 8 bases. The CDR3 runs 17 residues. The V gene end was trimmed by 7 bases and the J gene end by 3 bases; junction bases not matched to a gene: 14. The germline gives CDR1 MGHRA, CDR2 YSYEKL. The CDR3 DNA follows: TGCGCCAGCATTCCGAATAGGGCAGGGGGCGGCTACAATGAGCAGTTCTTC. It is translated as CASIPNRAGGGYNEQFF.

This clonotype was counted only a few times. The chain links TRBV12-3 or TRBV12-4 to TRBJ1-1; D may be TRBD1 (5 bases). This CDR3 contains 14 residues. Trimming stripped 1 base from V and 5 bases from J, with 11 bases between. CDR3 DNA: TGTGCCAGCAGTTTAGTCGAGGGGCGGACTGAAGCTTTCTTT. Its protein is CASSLVEGRTEAFF.

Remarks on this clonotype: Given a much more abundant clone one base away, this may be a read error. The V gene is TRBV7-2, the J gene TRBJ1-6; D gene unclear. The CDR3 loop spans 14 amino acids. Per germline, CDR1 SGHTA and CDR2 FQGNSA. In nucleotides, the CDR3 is TGTGCCAGCGGCTTACCTGACGGCCTTTCACCCCTCCACTTT. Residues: CASGLPDGLSPLHF. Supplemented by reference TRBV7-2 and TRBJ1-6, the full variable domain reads GAGVSQSPSNKVTEKGKDVELRCDPISGHTALYWYRQSLGQGLEFLIYFQGNSAPDKSGLPSDRFSAERTGGSVSTLTIQRTQQEDSAVYLCASGLPDGLSPLHFGNGTRLTVT.

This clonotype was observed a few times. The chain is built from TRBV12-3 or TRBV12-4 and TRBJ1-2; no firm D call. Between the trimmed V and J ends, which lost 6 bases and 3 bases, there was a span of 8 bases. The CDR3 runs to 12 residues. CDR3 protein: CASRRQDYGYTF. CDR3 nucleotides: TGTGCCAGCAGAAGACAAGACTATGGCTACACCTTC.

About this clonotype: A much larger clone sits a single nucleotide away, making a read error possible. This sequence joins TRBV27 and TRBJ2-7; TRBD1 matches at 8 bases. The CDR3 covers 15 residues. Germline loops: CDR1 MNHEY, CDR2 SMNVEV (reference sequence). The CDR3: CASSSPGQASYEQHF. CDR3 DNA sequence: TGTGCCAGCAGTTCCCCGGGACAGGCCTCCTACGAGCAGCACTTC.

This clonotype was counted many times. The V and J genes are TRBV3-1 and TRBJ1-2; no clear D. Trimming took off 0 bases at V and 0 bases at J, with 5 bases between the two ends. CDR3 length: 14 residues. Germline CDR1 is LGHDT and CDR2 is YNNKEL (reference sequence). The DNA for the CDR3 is TGTGCCAGCAGCCAAGATTCAGCTAACTATGGCTACACCTTC. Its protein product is CASSQDSANYGYTF.